This entry lists 3 T cell receptor beta chains sequenced from one sample in a study of post-analysis software for immune sequencing data. Broader study findings: Patients used about 5 TRBV segments, including TRBV5-6, TRBV5-1 and TRBV20-1, more often than controls.

The antigens these receptors bind are not known. Every TCR beta cDNA library bore unique molecular identifiers. Using its own MiXCR run on the PCR reads, TCRdb lists one record per CDR3 protein. The sample lists 350,000 to 500,000 distinct CDR3 sequences, approximately 37% occurring once. The sequenced sample consisted of blood. The receptors derive from a girl aged 2-15 years with multiple sclerosis.

The CDR3, as DNA: TGCGCCAGCAGCCAGGGGAATCAGCCCCAGCATTTT. It yields the protein CASSQGNQPQHF. The gene calls are TRBV4-3 and TRBJ1-5; D is unresolved. Trimming took 3 bases from V and 4 from J, leaving 4 bases between them. The CDR3 spans 12 residues. From germline, CDR1 is LGHNA and CDR2 YSLEER.

The chain has TRBV4-1 and TRBJ2-2; D is undetermined. The CDR3 has 17 amino acids. Between the trimmed V and J ends, which lost 0 bases and 4 bases, there was a span of 15 bases. Germline-derived CDR1 and CDR2 are MGHRA and YSYEKL. CDR3 sequence (DNA): TGCGCCAGCAGCCAAGATAGGGCCGGGTCCCGCACCGGGGAGCTGTTTTTT. Translation: CASSQDRAGSRTGELFF.

This clonotype appeared a few times. This chain uses TRBV7-3 with TRBJ2-7; TRBD1 or TRBD2 may be the D gene (5 bases each). The V and J ends lost 1 base and 2 bases respectively, with 12 bases between them. The germline V gene has CDR1 SGHTA and CDR2 FQGTGA. CDR3 length equals 15 residues. CDR3 coding DNA: TGTGCCAGCAGCTTAAACCAGGGACCAGCCTACGAGCAGTACTTC. It specifies CASSLNQGPAYEQYF. The variable domain in full, with the rest retrieved from reference TRBV7-3 and TRBJ2-7, is GAGVSQTPSNKVTEKGKYVELRCDPISGHTALYWYRQSLGQGPEFLIYFQGTGAADDSGLPNDRFFAVRPEGSVSTLKIQRTERGDSAVYLCASSLNQGPAYEQYFGPGTRLTVT.